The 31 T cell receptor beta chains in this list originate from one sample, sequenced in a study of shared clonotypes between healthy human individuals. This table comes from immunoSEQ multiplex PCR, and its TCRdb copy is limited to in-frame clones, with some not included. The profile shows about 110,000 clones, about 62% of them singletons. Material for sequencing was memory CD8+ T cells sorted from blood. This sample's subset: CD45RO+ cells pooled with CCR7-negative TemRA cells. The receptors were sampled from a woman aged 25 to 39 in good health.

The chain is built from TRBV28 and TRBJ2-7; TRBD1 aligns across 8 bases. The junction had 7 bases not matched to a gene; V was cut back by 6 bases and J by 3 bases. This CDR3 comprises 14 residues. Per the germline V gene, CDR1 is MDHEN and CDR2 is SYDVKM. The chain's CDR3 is CASSLTGDDYEQYF. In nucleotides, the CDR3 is TGTGCCAGCAGCCTGACAGGGGACGACTACGAGCAGTACTTC.

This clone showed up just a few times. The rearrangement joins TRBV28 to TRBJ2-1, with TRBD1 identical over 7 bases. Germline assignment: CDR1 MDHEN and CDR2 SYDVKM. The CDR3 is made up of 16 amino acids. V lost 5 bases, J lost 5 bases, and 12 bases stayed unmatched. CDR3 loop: CASSKQAGTANNEQFF. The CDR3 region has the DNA TGTGCCAGCAGTAAACAAGCCGGGACAGCAAACAATGAGCAGTTCTTC. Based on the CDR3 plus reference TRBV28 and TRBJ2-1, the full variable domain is DVKVTQSSRYLVKRTGEKVFLECVQDMDHENMFWYRQDPGLGLRLIYFSYDVKMKEKGDIPEGYSVSREKKERFSLILESASTNQTSMYLCASSKQAGTANNEQFFGPGTRLTVL.

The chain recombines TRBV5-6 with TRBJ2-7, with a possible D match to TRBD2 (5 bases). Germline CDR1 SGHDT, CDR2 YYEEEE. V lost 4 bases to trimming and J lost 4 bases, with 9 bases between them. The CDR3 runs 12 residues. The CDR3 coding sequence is TGTGCCAGCAGCGCGGACTGGTACGAGCAGTACTTC. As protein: CASSADWYEQYF.

CDR3 loop: CASSLTGTSGRWTPIMGQFF. DNA of the CDR3: TGTGCCAGCAGTCTAACCGGGACTAGCGGGAGGTGGACGCCGATCATGGGGCAGTTCTTC. This rearrangement joins TRBV28 to TRBJ2-1, with 15 bases that match TRBD2. The germline CDR1 and CDR2 sequences are MDHEN and SYDVKM. The CDR3 loop spans 20 amino acids. V dropped 5 bases and J dropped 12; count of bases not matched to a gene: 23.

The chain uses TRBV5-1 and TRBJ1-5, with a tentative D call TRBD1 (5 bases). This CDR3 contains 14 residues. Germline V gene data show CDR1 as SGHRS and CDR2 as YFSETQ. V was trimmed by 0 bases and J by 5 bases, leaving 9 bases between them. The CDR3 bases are TGCGCCAGCAGCTTGGTTTCGGGGGATCAGCCCCAGCATTTT. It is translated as CASSLVSGDQPQHF.

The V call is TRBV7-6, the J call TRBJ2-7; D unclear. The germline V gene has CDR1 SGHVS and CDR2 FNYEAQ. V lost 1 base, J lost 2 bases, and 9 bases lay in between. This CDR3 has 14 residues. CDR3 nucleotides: TGTGCCAGCAGCTTAGGGGCAGGACCCTACGAGCAGTACTTC. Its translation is CASSLGAGPYEQYF.

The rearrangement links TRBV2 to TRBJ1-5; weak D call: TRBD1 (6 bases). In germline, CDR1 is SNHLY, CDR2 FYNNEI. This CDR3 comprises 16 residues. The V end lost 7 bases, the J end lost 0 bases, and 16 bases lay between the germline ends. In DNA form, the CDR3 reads TGTGCCAGCACCCTACAGGGTACCTCTAGCAATCAGCCCCAGCATTTT. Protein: CASTLQGTSSNQPQHF.

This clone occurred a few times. The CDR3 DNA reads as TGTGCCAGCAGCCCACAGAATAGGACAACCTATAGCAATCAGCCCCAGCATTTT. Translation: CASSPQNRTTYSNQPQHF. The V gene is TRBV28, the J gene TRBJ1-5; D possibly corresponds to TRBD1 (5 bases). Trimming took off 6 bases at V and 0 bases at J, with 21 bases between the two ends. This CDR3 contains 18 residues. The germline V gene has CDR1 MDHEN and CDR2 SYDVKM.

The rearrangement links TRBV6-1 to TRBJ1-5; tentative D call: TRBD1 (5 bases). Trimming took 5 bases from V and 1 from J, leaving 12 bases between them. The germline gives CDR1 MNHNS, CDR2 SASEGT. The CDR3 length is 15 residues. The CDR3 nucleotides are TGTGCCAGCAGTCCCCAACAGGCAAGCAATCAGCCCCAGCATTTT. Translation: CASSPQQASNQPQHF.

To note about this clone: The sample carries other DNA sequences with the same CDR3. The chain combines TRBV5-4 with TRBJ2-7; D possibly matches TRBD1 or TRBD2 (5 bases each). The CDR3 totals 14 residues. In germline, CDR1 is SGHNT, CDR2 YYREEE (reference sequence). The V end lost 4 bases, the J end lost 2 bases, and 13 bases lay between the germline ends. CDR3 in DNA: TGTGCCAGCAGCCCCCGAGAGGGGACCTACGAGCAGTACTTC. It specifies CASSPREGTYEQYF.

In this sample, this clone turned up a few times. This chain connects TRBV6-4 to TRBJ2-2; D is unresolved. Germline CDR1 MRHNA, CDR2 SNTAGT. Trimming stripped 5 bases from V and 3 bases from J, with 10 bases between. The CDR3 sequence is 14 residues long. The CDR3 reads CASSISSDTGELFF. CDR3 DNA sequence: TGTGCCAGCAGTATTTCCTCGGACACCGGGGAGCTGTTTTTT.

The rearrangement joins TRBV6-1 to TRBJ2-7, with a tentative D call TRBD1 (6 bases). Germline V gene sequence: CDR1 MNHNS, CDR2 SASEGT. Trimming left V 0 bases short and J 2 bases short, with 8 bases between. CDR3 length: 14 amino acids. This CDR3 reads CASSEAQGAYEQYF. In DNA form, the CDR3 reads TGTGCCAGCAGTGAAGCACAGGGCGCCTACGAGCAGTACTTC.

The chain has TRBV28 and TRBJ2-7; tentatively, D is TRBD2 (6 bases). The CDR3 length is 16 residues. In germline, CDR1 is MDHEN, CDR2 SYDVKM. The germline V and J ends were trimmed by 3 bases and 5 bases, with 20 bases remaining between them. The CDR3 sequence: CASSLSRDSAGHEQYF. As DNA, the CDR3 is TGTGCCAGCAGTTTGTCTCGGGACTCCGCGGGCCACGAGCAGTACTTC.

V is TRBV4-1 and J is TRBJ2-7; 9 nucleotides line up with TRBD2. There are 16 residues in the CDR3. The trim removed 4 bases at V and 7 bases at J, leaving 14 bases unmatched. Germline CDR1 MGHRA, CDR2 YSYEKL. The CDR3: CASSPRFSSGKHEQYF. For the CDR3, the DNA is TGCGCCAGCAGCCCTCGCTTCTCTAGCGGGAAGCATGAGCAGTACTTC.

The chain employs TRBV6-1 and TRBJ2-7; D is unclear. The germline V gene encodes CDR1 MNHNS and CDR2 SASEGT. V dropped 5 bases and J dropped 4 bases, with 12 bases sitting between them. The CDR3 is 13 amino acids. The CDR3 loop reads CASSSGTQYEQYF. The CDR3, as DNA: TGTGCCAGCAGTTCCGGCACCCAATACGAGCAGTACTTC.

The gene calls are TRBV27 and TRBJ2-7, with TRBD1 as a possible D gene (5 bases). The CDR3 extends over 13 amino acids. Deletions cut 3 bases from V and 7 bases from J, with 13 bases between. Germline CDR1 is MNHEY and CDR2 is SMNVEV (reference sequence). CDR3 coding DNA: TGTGCCAGCAGTTTGGTACCCTCAGGGGAGCAGTACTTC. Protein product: CASSLVPSGEQYF.

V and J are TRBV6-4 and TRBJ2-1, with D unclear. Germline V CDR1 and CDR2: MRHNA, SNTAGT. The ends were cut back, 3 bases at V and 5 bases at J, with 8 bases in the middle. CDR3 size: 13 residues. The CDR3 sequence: CASSESENNEQFF. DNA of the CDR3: TGTGCCAGCAGTGAATCCGAGAACAATGAGCAGTTCTTC.

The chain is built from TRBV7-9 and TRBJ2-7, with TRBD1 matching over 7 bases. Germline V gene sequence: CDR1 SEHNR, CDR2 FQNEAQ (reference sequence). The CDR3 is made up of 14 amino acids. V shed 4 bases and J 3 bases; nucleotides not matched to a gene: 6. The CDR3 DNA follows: TGTGCCAGCAGCTCGACAGGGACCCTCTACGAGCAGTACTTC. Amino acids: CASSSTGTLYEQYF.

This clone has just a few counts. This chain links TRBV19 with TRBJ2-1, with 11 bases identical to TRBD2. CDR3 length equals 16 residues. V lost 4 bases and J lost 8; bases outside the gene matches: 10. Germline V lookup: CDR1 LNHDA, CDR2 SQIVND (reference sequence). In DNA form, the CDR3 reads TGTGCCAGTAGTAATAGGCTAGCGGGAGGCGTCGATGAGCAGTTCTTC. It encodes CASSNRLAGGVDEQFF.

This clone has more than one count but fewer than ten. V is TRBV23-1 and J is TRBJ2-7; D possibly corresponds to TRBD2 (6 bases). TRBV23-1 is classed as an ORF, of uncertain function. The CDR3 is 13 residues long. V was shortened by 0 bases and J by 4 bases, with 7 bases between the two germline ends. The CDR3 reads CASSQSGGYEQYF. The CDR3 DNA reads TGCGCCAGCAGTCAATCGGGGGGTTACGAGCAGTACTTC.

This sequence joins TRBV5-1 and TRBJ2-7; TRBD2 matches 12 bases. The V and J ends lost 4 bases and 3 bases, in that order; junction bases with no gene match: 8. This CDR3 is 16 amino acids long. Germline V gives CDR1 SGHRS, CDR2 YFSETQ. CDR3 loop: CASSPKTSGSHYEQYF. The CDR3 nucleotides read TGCGCCAGCAGCCCCAAGACTAGCGGGAGTCACTACGAGCAGTACTTC. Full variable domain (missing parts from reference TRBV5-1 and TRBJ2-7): KAGVTQTPRYLIKTRGQQVTLSCSPISGHRSVSWYQQTPGQGLQFLFEYFSETQRNKGNFPGRFSGRQFSNSRSEMNVSTLELGDSALYLCASSPKTSGSHYEQYFGPGTRLTVT.

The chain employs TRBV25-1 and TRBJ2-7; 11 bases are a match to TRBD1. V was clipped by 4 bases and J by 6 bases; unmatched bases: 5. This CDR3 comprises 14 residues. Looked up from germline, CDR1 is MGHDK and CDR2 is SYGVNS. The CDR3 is CASSGTGGKGEQYF. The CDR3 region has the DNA TGTGCCAGCAGTGGGACAGGGGGCAAGGGCGAGCAGTACTTC.

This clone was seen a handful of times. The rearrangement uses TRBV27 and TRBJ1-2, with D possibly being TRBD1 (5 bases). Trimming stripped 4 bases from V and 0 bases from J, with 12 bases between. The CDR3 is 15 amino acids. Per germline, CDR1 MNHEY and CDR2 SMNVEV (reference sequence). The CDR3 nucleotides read TGTGCCAGCAGTTCCCCTTACAGGACTAACTATGGCTACACCTTC. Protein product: CASSSPYRTNYGYTF.

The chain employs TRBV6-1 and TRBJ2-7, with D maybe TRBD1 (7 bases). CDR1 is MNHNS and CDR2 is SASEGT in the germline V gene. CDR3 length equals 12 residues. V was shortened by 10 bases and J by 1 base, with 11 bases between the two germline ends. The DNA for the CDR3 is TGTGCCACCAGGGGGGAGTCCTACGAGCAGTACTTC. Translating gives CATRGESYEQYF.

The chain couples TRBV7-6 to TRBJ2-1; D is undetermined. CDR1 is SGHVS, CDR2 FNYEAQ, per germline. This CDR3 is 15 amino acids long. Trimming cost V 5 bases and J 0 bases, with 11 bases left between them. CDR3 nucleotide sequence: TGTGCCAGCAGCCTCGCGGAGATCTCCTACAATGAGCAGTTCTTC. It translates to CASSLAEISYNEQFF.

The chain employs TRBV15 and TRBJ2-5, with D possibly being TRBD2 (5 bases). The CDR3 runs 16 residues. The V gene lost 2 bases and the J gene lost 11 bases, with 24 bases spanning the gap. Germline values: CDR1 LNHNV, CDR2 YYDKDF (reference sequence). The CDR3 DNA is TGTGCCACCAGCAGACCGAAAGGCCCCGGAGAGTGGGAGCAGTACTTC. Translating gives CATSRPKGPGEWEQYF.

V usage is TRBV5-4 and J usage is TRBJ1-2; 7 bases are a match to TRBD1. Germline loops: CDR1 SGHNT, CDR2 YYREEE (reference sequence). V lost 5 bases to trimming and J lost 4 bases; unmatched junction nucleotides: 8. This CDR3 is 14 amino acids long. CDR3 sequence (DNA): TGTGCCAGCAGACGACAGGGCAGTGGCTATGGCTACACCTTC. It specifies CASRRQGSGYGYTF.

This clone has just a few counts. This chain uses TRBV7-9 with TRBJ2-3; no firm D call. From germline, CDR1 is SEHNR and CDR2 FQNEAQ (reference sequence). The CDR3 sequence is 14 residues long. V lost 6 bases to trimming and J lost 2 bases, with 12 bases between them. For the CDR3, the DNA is TGTGCCAGCAGTTATCCCCCCCCCACAGATACGCAGTATTTT. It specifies CASSYPPPTDTQYF.

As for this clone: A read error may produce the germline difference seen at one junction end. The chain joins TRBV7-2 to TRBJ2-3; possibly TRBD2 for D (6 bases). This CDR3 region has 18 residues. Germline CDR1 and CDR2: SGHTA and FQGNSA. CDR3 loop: CASSSLVGLIKYTHTQYF. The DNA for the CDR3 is TGTGCCAGCAGCTCACTAGTGGGACTTATAAAATACACACATACGCAGTATTTT. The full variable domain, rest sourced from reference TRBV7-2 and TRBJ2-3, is GAGVSQSPSNKVTEKGKDVELRCDPISGHTALYWYRQSLGQGLEFLIYFQGNSAPDKSGLPSDRFSAERTGGSVSTLTIQRTQQEDSAVYLCASSSLVGLIKYTHTQYFGPGTRLTVL.

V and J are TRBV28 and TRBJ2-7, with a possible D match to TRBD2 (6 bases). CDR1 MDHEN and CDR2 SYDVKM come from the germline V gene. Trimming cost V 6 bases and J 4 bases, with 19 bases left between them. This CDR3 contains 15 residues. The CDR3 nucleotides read TGTGCCAGCAGAACCTCTATTCGGGAGAGGTACGAGCAGTACTTC. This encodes CASRTSIRERYEQYF.

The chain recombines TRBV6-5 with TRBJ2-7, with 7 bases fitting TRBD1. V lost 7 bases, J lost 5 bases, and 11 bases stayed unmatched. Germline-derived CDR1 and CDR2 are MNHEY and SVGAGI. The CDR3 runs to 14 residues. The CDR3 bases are TGTGCCAGCACAGGAGCCAGACAGGGTCACGAGCAGTACTTC. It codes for CASTGARQGHEQYF.